One sample yielded the 12 T cell receptor beta chains listed below, sequenced in a study of neurological immune-mediated disorders. TCRdb reprocessed the 5' RACE reads with MiXCR, giving one entry per CDR3 protein. The repertoire holds some 46,000 distinct CDR3 sequences, about 9.3% seen once, with over 4% in the top ten. The sequenced sample consisted of PBMCs. These receptors originate from a man aged 70 or older with HTLV-1-associated myelopathy (HAM/TSP).

This clonotype has ten or more counts. The rearrangement links TRBV20-1 to TRBJ1-2; D might be TRBD1 (5 bases). This CDR3 has 13 amino acids. CDR1 DFQATT and CDR2 SNEGSKA come from the germline V gene (reference sequence). V lost 7 bases and J lost 7, with 19 bases in between. CDR3 coding DNA: TGCAGTGGGAGGGAGGGGTTGGTGGGTGGCTACACCTTC. The encoded protein is CSGREGLVGGYTF.

The J gene is TRBJ1-5, the V gene TRBV5-1; no definite D call. Germline lookup yields CDR1 SGHRS and CDR2 YFSETQ. This CDR3 spans 16 amino acids. Trimming took off 3 bases at V and 11 bases at J, with 24 bases between the two ends. The CDR3 DNA sequence: TGCGCCAGCAGCTCGCGACCATGCAGCCTTCAGGCGACCCAGCATTTT. Protein: CASSSRPCSLQATQHF.

A word on this clonotype: A read error is possible here, since a much larger clone lies one base away. The V call is TRBV3-1, the J call TRBJ1-2; possibly TRBD1 for D (6 bases). V was cut by 7 bases and J by 4 bases, with 19 bases left in between. CDR3 length equals 15 residues. Germline CDR1 is LGHDT and CDR2 is YNNKEL (reference sequence). CDR3 amino acids: CASNPLGGHSYGYTF. The CDR3 DNA reads TGTGCCAGCAACCCGCTGGGGGGGCATAGCTATGGCTACACCTTC.

This sequence joins TRBV7-9 and TRBJ2-1, with D tentatively TRBD2 (5 bases). There are 13 residues in the CDR3. Germline CDR1 is SEHNR and CDR2 is FQNEAQ (reference sequence). V was clipped by 5 bases and J by 9 bases, with 14 bases between them. The CDR3 bases are TGTGCCAGCAGCCCCCGGAGGTCAAGTGAGCAGTTCTTC. Its translation: CASSPRRSSEQFF.

At least ten counts were recorded for this clonotype. The genes are TRBV7-2 and TRBJ2-3; no clear D gene. The CDR3 is 13 amino acids. The V gene lost 2 bases and the J gene lost 2 bases, with 5 bases spanning the gap. CDR1 is SGHTA and CDR2 is FQGNSA in the germline V gene. The DNA for the CDR3 is TGTGCCAGCAGCTTAATCCCCACAGATACGCAGTATTTT. It yields the protein CASSLIPTDTQYF.

Many counts were recorded for this clonotype. The rearrangement links TRBV28 to TRBJ2-3, with D perhaps TRBD1 or TRBD2 (5 bases each). Trimming stripped 5 bases from V and 6 bases from J, with 15 bases between. Looked up from germline, CDR1 is MDHEN and CDR2 is SYDVKM. This CDR3 region has 14 residues. DNA for the CDR3: TGTGCCAGCAGTAAAGCGGCGTGGGGGGATACGCAGTATTTT. Its translation is CASSKAAWGDTQYF.

This clonotype was seen many times. This chain links TRBV7-6 with TRBJ2-7; D unresolved. The CDR3 totals 16 residues. Trimming took off 5 bases at V and 0 bases at J, with 17 bases between the two ends. Germline assignment: CDR1 SGHVS and CDR2 FNYEAQ. The chain's CDR3 is CASSPFRTESSYEQYF. Written as DNA, the CDR3 is TGTGCCAGCAGCCCTTTCCGGACCGAGAGCTCCTACGAGCAGTACTTC.

There are many counts of this clonotype. The V and J genes are TRBV29-1 and TRBJ2-3; D might be TRBD1 or TRBD2, each matching 6 bases. V gave up 7 bases and J gave up 4 bases, with 24 bases separating them. Germline CDR1 SQVTM, CDR2 ANQGSEA. The CDR3 consists of 16 residues. As DNA, the CDR3 is TGCAGCGCTGAGGTCATACGGGGGCGAATGGCAGATACGCAGTATTTT. Its protein product is CSAEVIRGRMADTQYF.

This clonotype was recorded many times. V gene TRBV6-1 combines with J gene TRBJ2-1, with 7 nucleotides matching TRBD2. V was pared by 8 bases and J by 1 base, with 5 bases of the junction left unmatched. There are 14 residues in the CDR3. Germline V gene sequence: CDR1 MNHNS, CDR2 SASEGT. CDR3 nucleotides: TGTGCCAGCGACGACGGGAGGTCCTACAATGAGCAGTTCTTC. This gives the protein CASDDGRSYNEQFF.

This clonotype was seen many times. This chain links TRBV12-3 or TRBV12-4 with TRBJ1-5; D unresolved. Trimming removed 7 bases from V and 1 base from J, with 8 bases in between. The CDR3 loop spans 13 amino acids. CDR3 loop: CASTVQSNQPQHF. Written as DNA, the CDR3 is TGTGCCAGCACCGTTCAGAGCAATCAGCCCCAGCATTTT.

This clonotype occurred a few times. The gene calls are TRBV28 and TRBJ1-1, with unresolved D. Trimming took off 5 bases at V and 11 bases at J, with 12 bases between the two ends. CDR1 is MDHEN and CDR2 is SYDVKM in the germline V gene. The CDR3 is made up of 11 amino acids. Written as DNA, the CDR3 is TGTGCCAGCAGTAGAGACTTGGGGGCTTTCTTT. Protein product: CASSRDLGAFF. Looking up the rest from reference TRBV28 and TRBJ1-1 gives the full variable domain: DVKVTQSSRYLVKRTGEKVFLECVQDMDHENMFWYRQDPGLGLRLIYFSYDVKMKEKGDIPEGYSVSREKKERFSLILESASTNQTSMYLCASSRDLGAFFGQGTRLTVV.

This clonotype was picked up a small number of times. One end of the junction fails to match germline, which may point to a read error. The chain recombines TRBV18 with TRBJ2-6, with D possibly called TRBD1 or TRBD2 (5 bases each). The CDR3 sequence is 15 residues long. Germline V lookup: CDR1 KGHSH, CDR2 LQKENI. The CDR3 loop is CASSPLGVGANVLTF. In DNA, the CDR3 is TGTGCCAGCTCACCACTAGGGGTCGGGGCCAACGTCCTTACTTTC.